The 9 T cell receptor beta chains below were found in one sample sequenced in a study of blood T cells in healthy people across ages. The second PCR ran about 6 to 12 cycles with a sample-barcoded 5' primer and J-beta primers. TCRdb reprocessed the 5' RACE reads via MiXCR and lists one record per CDR3 protein. The profile shows more than 500,000 distinct CDR3 sequences, about 25% of them singletons. These data were also reused for a study on T cells of mothers and their children.

The sequenced sample was blood. These receptors were collected from a boy between 2 and 15 years old in good health.

At least ten counts were recorded for this clonotype. This sequence joins TRBV18 and TRBJ1-2, with 7 positions matching TRBD1. In germline, CDR1 is KGHSH, CDR2 LQKENI. The CDR3 is 13 residues long. The V and J ends lost 2 bases and 8 bases, in that order; junction bases with no gene match: 5. DNA for the CDR3: TGTGCCAGCTCACCAACAGGGGTCCGGGGCTACACCTTC. Translating gives CASSPTGVRGYTF. The whole variable domain, filled in from reference TRBV18 and TRBJ1-2, reads NAGVMQNPRHLVRRRGQEARLRCSPMKGHSHVYWYRQLPEEGLKFMVYLQKENIIDESGMPKERFSAEFPKEGPSILRIQQVVRGDSAAYFCASSPTGVRGYTFGSGTRLTVV.

J is TRBJ2-7 and V is TRBV21-1; the table gives TRBD1 as D, unverified against the DNA. TRBV21-1 has pseudogene status. The CDR3 is 14 amino acids. CDR3 amino acids: CASSTPGGVYEQYF. The CDR3 nucleotides read TGTGCCAGCAGCACCCCAGGGGGGGTCTACGAGCAGTACTTC.

This clonotype has only a few counts. The chain couples TRBV27 to TRBJ2-7, with 8 bases lining up with TRBD2. CDR1 and CDR2 (germline): MNHEY, SMNVEV (reference sequence). With 0 bases clipped from V and 3 bases from J, the junction kept 7 bases outside the gene matches. This CDR3 is 16 amino acids long. DNA of the CDR3: TGTGCCAGCAGTTTATCTGCGGCCGGGACTAGCTACGAGCAGTACTTC. Amino acids: CASSLSAAGTSYEQYF.

This chain connects TRBV30 to TRBJ2-7, with 13 bases aligning to TRBD2. The J call may be wrong; the DNA end is better matched by TRBJ2-5. This CDR3 has 16 residues. Germline loops: CDR1 GTSNPN, CDR2 SVGIG (reference sequence). CDR3 DNA sequence: TGTGCCTGGAGTGAGGGGACTAGCGGGGCCCAAGAGACCCAGTACTTC. Protein product: CAWSEGTSGAQETQYF.

CDR3 residues: CAIAPGTASYEQYF. The CDR3 DNA reads as TGTGCCATCGCTCCCGGGACGGCGTCCTACGAGCAGTACTTC. This sequence joins TRBV10-3 and TRBJ2-7, with D possibly being TRBD1 or TRBD2 (5 bases each). Trimming left V 8 bases short and J 1 base short, with 15 bases between. Germline values: CDR1 ENHRY, CDR2 SYGVKD. The length of the CDR3 is 14 residues.

In DNA, the CDR3 is TGTGCCAGAGGGGAGTCCGCAGATACGCAGTATTTT. Its translation is CARGESADTQYF. The chain has TRBV7-9 and TRBJ2-3, with D perhaps given as TRBD1 or TRBD2 (5 bases each). The CDR3 totals 12 residues. Germline V gives CDR1 SEHNR, CDR2 FQNEAQ (reference sequence). V was trimmed by 9 bases and J by 4 bases, leaving 11 bases between them.

This clonotype was found a few times. The rearrangement uses TRBV6-6 and TRBJ2-5; perhaps D is TRBD1 or TRBD2 (5 bases each). The DNA end lines up better with TRBJ2-1; the J call may be wrong. Germline V gives CDR1 MNHNY, CDR2 SVGAGI (reference sequence). The CDR3 is 14 residues long. Here the CDR3 DNA reads TGTGCCAGCATTCTCGGGACGCGTAACAATGAGCAGTTCTTC. Protein product: CASILGTRNNEQFF.

This clonotype was picked up a small number of times. The J gene is TRBJ2-1, the V gene TRBV6-2 or TRBV6-3; 9 positions match TRBD2. J gave up 6 bases and V 4 bases, and 7 bases lay outside the gene matches. The CDR3 has 15 residues. Germline CDR1 is MNHEY and CDR2 is SVGEGT. Here the CDR3 reads CASSWGLAGSNEQFF. CDR3 bases: TGTGCCAGCAGTTGGGGACTAGCTGGAAGCAATGAGCAGTTCTTC.

The chain is built from TRBV4-2 and TRBJ2-5, with a tentative D call TRBD1 (6 bases). From germline, CDR1 is LGHNA and CDR2 YNFKEQ. CDR3 length equals 14 residues. With 4 bases removed from V and 4 bases from J, the gap between germline ends came to 13 bases. The CDR3 nucleotides read TGTGCCAGCAGCCTCGCAGGGGCTAGAGAGACCCAGTACTTC. Protein: CASSLAGARETQYF.